Listed below are T cell receptor beta chains from one sample, sequenced in a study of T cells in Graves' hyperthyroidism and ophthalmopathy. TCRdb passed the multiplex PCR reads through MiXCR, listing each CDR3 protein once. The sample holds about 290,000 distinct CDR3 sequences, roughly 15% seen once. Material for sequencing was blood. The receptors originated from a man aged 25 to 40 with Graves' hyperthyroidism. CDR3s include the opening cysteine and the closing phenylalanine or tryptophan. Each record gives: V gene, J gene, CDR3 length, clone size, D gene, CDR3 DNA, CDR3 protein. A D gene is named only where the DNA matches it firmly. Clone size is not always given. Where it is, it says once, few, many or a class for expanded clones.

V: TRBV5-1
J: TRBJ2-7
length: 16
size: .
D: TRBD2
DNA: TGCGCCAGCAGCTTGGGGTCTAGCGGGAGTGGATACGAGCAGTACTTC
CDR3: CASSLGSSGSGYEQYF

V: TRBV27
J: TRBJ1-1
length: 14
size: many
D: .
DNA: TGTGCCAGCAGTTTAAGGGGCATGAACACTGAAGCTTTCTTT
CDR3: CASSLRGMNTEAFF

V: TRBV7-9
J: TRBJ2-1
length: 17
size: .
D: .
DNA: TGTGCCAGCAGCTTAGTGACCCGGGACCTAAACTACAATGAGCAGTTCTTC
CDR3: CASSLVTRDLNYNEQFF

V: TRBV20-1
J: TRBJ2-3
length: 17
size: few
D: TRBD2
DNA: TGCAGTGCTAGAGATCGTGGGAGCGGGAGGAGGACAGATACGCAGTATTTT
CDR3: CSARDRGSGRRTDTQYF

V: TRBV5-6
J: TRBJ2-7
length: 14
size: few
D: .
DNA: TGTGCCAGCAGCTTGACAGTTCGGCACCACGAGCAGTACTTC
CDR3: CASSLTVRHHEQYF

V: TRBV9
J: TRBJ2-3
length: 15
size: .
D: .
DNA: TGTGCCAGCAGCGGCTCAGGGGGGCTCACAGATACGCAGTATTTT
CDR3: CASSGSGGLTDTQYF

V: TRBV10-3
J: TRBJ2-7
length: 15
size: many
D: TRBD2
DNA: TGTGCCATCAGTGACTCGTTAGCGGGAGGCCACGAGCAGTACTTC
CDR3: CAISDSLAGGHEQYF

V: TRBV28
J: TRBJ1-2
length: 15
size: .
D: .
DNA: TGTGCCAGCTTAAAACCCCAGGGCTCGGGCTATGGCTACACCTTC
CDR3: CASLKPQGSGYGYTF

V: TRBV28
J: TRBJ2-7
length: 12
size: many
D: .
DNA: TGTGCCAGCAGCTTTGGGTCGGGCGAGCAGTACTTC
CDR3: CASSFGSGEQYF

V: TRBV5-1
J: TRBJ2-1
length: 13
size: many
D: .
DNA: TGCGCCAGCACCACCAGAACCCTCAATGAGCAGTTCTTC
CDR3: CASTTRTLNEQFF

V: TRBV20-1
J: TRBJ2-5
length: 14
size: once
D: TRBD2
DNA: TGCAGTGCTAAGGGGCTAGCGGGACAAGAGACCCAGTACTTC
CDR3: CSAKGLAGQETQYF

V: TRBV12-3/TRBV12-4
J: TRBJ1-3
length: 15
size: .
D: TRBD1
DNA: TGTGCCAGCAGGGAGACAGGGGGAGGTGGAAACACCATATATTTT
CDR3: CASRETGGGGNTIYF

V: TRBV13
J: TRBJ2-3
length: 14
size: many
D: .
DNA: TGTGCCAGCAGCTATGGGACTTCGAAGAGGTCGCAGTATTTT
CDR3: CASSYGTSKRSQYF

V: TRBV6-4
J: TRBJ2-1
length: 14
size: few
D: TRBD1
DNA: TGTGCCAGCAGTGAACAGGGGGCCGTGGATGAGCAGTTCTTC
CDR3: CASSEQGAVDEQFF

V: TRBV19
J: TRBJ2-7
length: 11
size: many
D: .
DNA: TGTGCCAGTATTAGGGAGGACGAGCAGTACTTC
CDR3: CASIREDEQYF

V: TRBV28
J: TRBJ1-1
length: 15
size: many
D: .
DNA: TGTGCCAGCAGCCCAGCGGGGACGGGTAACACTGAAGCTTTCTTT
CDR3: CASSPAGTGNTEAFF

V: TRBV20-1
J: TRBJ2-7
length: 15
size: few
D: TRBD2
DNA: TGCAGTGCTATGGGACTAGCGGGAGGTATCTACGAGCAGTACTTC
CDR3: CSAMGLAGGIYEQYF

V: TRBV9
J: TRBJ2-5
length: 14
size: .
D: .
DNA: TGTGCCAGCAGCGTAGGAGGGGCGGAAGAGACCCAGTACTTC
CDR3: CASSVGGAEETQYF

V: TRBV10-3
J: TRBJ2-2
length: 11
size: .
D: .
DNA: TGTGCCATCAGTGCTGCCGGGGAGCTGTTTTTT
CDR3: CAISAAGELFF

V: TRBV27
J: TRBJ2-7
length: 15
size: many
D: .
DNA: TGTGCCAGCAGTCCCACGGTCGCACCGATCTACGAGCAGTACTTC
CDR3: CASSPTVAPIYEQYF

V: TRBV29-1
J: TRBJ1-2
length: 12
size: many
D: .
DNA: TGCAGTTATGATAGACAAATCTATGGCTACACCTTC
CDR3: CSYDRQIYGYTF

V: TRBV24-1
J: TRBJ2-7
length: 17
size: .
D: TRBD1
DNA: TGTGCCACCAGTGCTCGGTCAGGGGGACAGGGGAACTACGAGCAGTACTTC
CDR3: CATSARSGGQGNYEQYF

V: TRBV12-3/TRBV12-4
J: TRBJ2-1
length: 14
size: .
D: TRBD2
DNA: TGTGCCAGCTCTTGGAAGCGGGAGAGGAATGAGCAGTTCTTC
CDR3: CASSWKRERNEQFF

V: TRBV6-1
J: TRBJ2-7
length: 14
size: few
D: .
DNA: TGTGCCAGCAGTTCCCCCAGAGGGTCCTACGAGCAGTACTTC
CDR3: CASSSPRGSYEQYF

V: TRBV19
J: TRBJ2-3
length: 15
size: .
D: TRBD2
DNA: TGTGCCAGTATTGGGCGGGAGGGCCTCACAGATACGCAGTATTTT
CDR3: CASIGREGLTDTQYF

V: TRBV10-1
J: TRBJ2-5
length: 13
size: many
D: .
DNA: TGCGCCAGCAGTGGGAGTATGGGAGAGACCCAGTACTTC
CDR3: CASSGSMGETQYF

V: TRBV20-1
J: TRBJ1-5
length: 12
size: many
D: .
DNA: TGCAGTGCTAGTCAGGGTTACCAGCCCCAGCATTTT
CDR3: CSASQGYQPQHF

V: TRBV7-3
J: TRBJ1-1
length: 14
size: .
D: TRBD1
DNA: TGTGCCAGCAGCGTAGGAGACAGGGGTACTCAAGCTTTCTTT
CDR3: CASSVGDRGTQAFF

V: TRBV5-1
J: TRBJ2-5
length: 13
size: many
D: TRBD1
DNA: TGCGCCAGCAGCAGGACAGGGGCAGAGACCCAGTACTTC
CDR3: CASSRTGAETQYF

V: TRBV6-1
J: TRBJ2-1
length: 16
size: once
D: TRBD2
DNA: TGTGCCAGCAGTGAAAGGAGGGCTAGCGGGTGGGATGAGCAGTTCTTC
CDR3: CASSERRASGWDEQFF

V: TRBV7-2
J: TRBJ2-1
length: 15
size: many
D: .
DNA: TGTGCCAGCAGCGGAGCAGGGTTCTCCTACAATGAGCAGTTCTTC
CDR3: CASSGAGFSYNEQFF

V: TRBV6-2/TRBV6-3
J: TRBJ2-1
length: 12
size: many
D: .
DNA: TGTGCCAGCACTTCGTGGCACAATGAGCAGTTCTTC
CDR3: CASTSWHNEQFF

V: TRBV5-6
J: TRBJ2-5
length: 13
size: many
D: .
DNA: TGTGCCAGCAGCTTAGGACTCCCAGAGACCCAGTACTTC
CDR3: CASSLGLPETQYF

V: TRBV28
J: TRBJ1-6
length: 13
size: few
D: .
DNA: TGTGCCAGCACTGGGACCCAGAATTCACCCCTCCACTTT
CDR3: CASTGTQNSPLHF

V: TRBV9
J: TRBJ2-2
length: 15
size: .
D: .
DNA: TGTGCCAGCAGCGTAGCCAGCGGTCCCACCGGGGAGCTGTTTTTT
CDR3: CASSVASGPTGELFF

V: TRBV6-1
J: TRBJ1-6
length: 14
size: .
D: .
DNA: TGTGCCAGCGGGGGGAGATCCTATAATTCACCCCTCCACTTT
CDR3: CASGGRSYNSPLHF

V: TRBV7-9
J: TRBJ2-1
length: 17
size: many
D: TRBD2
DNA: TGTGCCAGCAGCAATGCTCTCGGGACTAGCGGGAGGAATGAGCAGTTCTTC
CDR3: CASSNALGTSGRNEQFF

V: TRBV14
J: TRBJ2-1
length: 17
size: .
D: TRBD2
DNA: TGTGCCAGCAGCCATAGGACTAGCGGGAGTGGGGGCAATGAGCAGTTCTTC
CDR3: CASSHRTSGSGGNEQFF

V: TRBV5-5
J: TRBJ2-5
length: 13
size: .
D: .
DNA: TGTGCCAGCAGCTTCGGGGTACAAGAGACCCAGTACTTC
CDR3: CASSFGVQETQYF

V: TRBV19
J: TRBJ2-3
length: 12
size: .
D: .
DNA: TGTGCCAGTAGTATACAGATCGACACGCAGTATTTT
CDR3: CASSIQIDTQYF

V: TRBV5-4
J: TRBJ2-6
length: 18
size: .
D: .
DNA: TGTGCCAGCAGCTTTCCTCGAGGGAATCGTGGTGGGGCCAACGTCCTGACTTTC
CDR3: CASSFPRGNRGGANVLTF

V: TRBV27
J: TRBJ1-6
length: 14
size: few
D: TRBD1
DNA: TGTGCCAGCAGAACAGGGGCCGAGGATTCACCCCTCCACTTT
CDR3: CASRTGAEDSPLHF

V: TRBV2
J: TRBJ2-5
length: 12
size: many
D: TRBD2
DNA: TGTGCCAGCAGTCCACTAGCGCTCGCCCAGTACTTC
CDR3: CASSPLALAQYF

V: TRBV12-3/TRBV12-4
J: TRBJ2-1
length: 22
size: many
D: TRBD2
DNA: TGTGCCAGCGCAAGAAGGACTAGCGACCCGATAAGATACAACCCTGTCTACAATGAGCAGTTCTTC
CDR3: CASARRTSDPIRYNPVYNEQFF

V: TRBV15
J: TRBJ1-5
length: 16
size: few
D: .
DNA: TGTGCCACCAGCAGAGATCGGGGGGGAGGCAATCAGCCCCAGCATTTT
CDR3: CATSRDRGGGNQPQHF

V: TRBV5-1
J: TRBJ2-2
length: 13
size: .
D: .
DNA: TGCGCCAGCAGGACTCCTATCACCGGGGAGCTGTTTTTT
CDR3: CASRTPITGELFF

V: TRBV20-1
J: TRBJ1-1
length: 13
size: few
D: TRBD1
DNA: TGCAGTGCTCTCGGGACAGCCAACACTGAAGCTTTCTTT
CDR3: CSALGTANTEAFF

V: TRBV3-1
J: TRBJ2-5
length: 17
size: few
D: TRBD2
DNA: TGTGCCAGCAGCCAAGCGAAGGGACTAGAAAGCCGGGAGACCCAGTACTTC
CDR3: CASSQAKGLESRETQYF

V: TRBV20-1
J: TRBJ2-2
length: 15
size: many
D: .
DNA: TGCAGTGCTAAGGGTGCACCGGCGGGCACCGGGGAGCTGTTTTTT
CDR3: CSAKGAPAGTGELFF

V: TRBV6-1
J: TRBJ2-5
length: 14
size: many
D: .
DNA: TGTGCCAGCAGCTACGGACTGGGCCAAGAGACCCAGTACTTC
CDR3: CASSYGLGQETQYF

V: TRBV18
J: TRBJ1-6
length: 17
size: many
D: TRBD1
DNA: TGTGCCAGCTCACCGGTCCCGGGACAGGGGGCGGTTTCACCCCTCCACTTT
CDR3: CASSPVPGQGAVSPLHF

V: TRBV19
J: TRBJ1-2
length: 15
size: once
D: .
DNA: TGTGCCAGTAGTACGTTTGTTGCGGGGGGCAGAGGCTACACCTTC
CDR3: CASSTFVAGGRGYTF

V: TRBV9
J: TRBJ2-5
length: 14
size: .
D: TRBD1
DNA: TGTGCCAGCAGCCAGCGGACAGGACTAGAGACCCAGTACTTC
CDR3: CASSQRTGLETQYF

V: TRBV27
J: TRBJ1-6
length: 14
size: few
D: .
DNA: TGTGCCAGCAGTTCCCCGTCCGGGAATTCACCCCTCCACTTT
CDR3: CASSSPSGNSPLHF

V: TRBV5-6
J: TRBJ1-5
length: 13
size: few
D: .
DNA: TGTGCCAGCAGTCGGGACTTCAATCAGCCCCAGCATTTT
CDR3: CASSRDFNQPQHF